Below are 14 T cell receptor beta chains sequenced from a single sample in a study of a mutant IDH1 vaccine in newly diagnosed glioma. The protocol was immunoSEQ multiplex PCR, while the TCRdb copy is restricted to in-frame clones and leaves out a portion. The data show about 60,000 clones, 85% to 90% seen once. Their antigens remain unidentified. Time point reported: week 35, safety follow-up. Topical imiquimod was applied with each vaccine dose, which held 300 ug of mutant IDH1 20-mer peptide. Material: PBMCs, obtained from a glioma patient whose treatment included an IDH1 peptide vaccine. All receptors come from a middle-aged man with glioma.

The CDR3 DNA follows: TGTGCCAGCAGCTCCGGGACAGGGGGGCAAGAGACCCAGTACTTC. This encodes CASSSGTGGQETQYF. The rearrangement links TRBV7-7 to TRBJ2-5; 11 positions agree with TRBD1. This CDR3 contains 15 residues. J was trimmed by 2 bases and V by 4 bases; bases with no gene match: 3. The germline V gene encodes CDR1 SSHAT and CDR2 FNYEAQ (reference sequence).

This chain connects TRBV15 to TRBJ1-1; no clear D. Trimming left V 0 bases short and J 10 bases short, with 12 bases between. Per the germline V gene, CDR1 is LNHNV and CDR2 is YYDKDF (reference sequence). This CDR3 has 13 residues. The CDR3 DNA reads TGTGCCACCAGCAGAGATCCTTTCGTAGTAGCTTTCTTT. Translated, it gives CATSRDPFVVAFF.

The chain recombines TRBV10-3 with TRBJ2-5, with D tentatively TRBD2 (7 bases). There are 13 residues in the CDR3. With 4 bases removed from V and 4 bases from J, the gap between germline ends came to 10 bases. From germline, CDR1 is ENHRY and CDR2 SYGVKD. CDR3 in amino acids: CAISVGGAETQYF. The CDR3 bases are TGTGCCATCAGTGTAGGGGGGGCAGAGACCCAGTACTTC.

This clone was observed once. V gene TRBV11-1 combines with J gene TRBJ2-7; possibly TRBD1 for D (5 bases). The CDR3 sequence is 14 residues long. Germline CDR1 is SGHAT and CDR2 is FQDESV (reference sequence). The V end lost 2 bases, the J end lost 3 bases, and 11 bases lay between the germline ends. The CDR3: CASSLLDKSYEQYF. CDR3 in DNA: TGTGCCAGCAGCTTATTGGACAAGAGCTACGAGCAGTACTTC.

The count of this clone is one. The chain is built from TRBV7-3 and TRBJ2-7, with 9 bases identical to TRBD2. The germline gives CDR1 SGHTA, CDR2 FQGTGA. The V and J ends lost 4 bases and 6 bases, in that order; junction bases with no gene match: 4. The CDR3 has 13 residues. The CDR3 coding sequence is TGTGCCAGCAGCTGGCGGGAGGGGGGCGAGCAGTACTTC. Protein sequence: CASSWREGGEQYF.

The J gene is TRBJ1-4, the V gene TRBV5-1; D not resolved. V shed 5 bases and J shed 5 bases, with 16 bases lying between them. The CDR3 runs 15 residues. Germline V lookup: CDR1 SGHRS, CDR2 YFSETQ. CDR3 region: CASRDHTAGNEKLFF. CDR3 nucleotide sequence: TGCGCCAGCAGGGATCACACAGCCGGGAATGAAAAACTGTTTTTT.

This clone has only a few counts. The gene calls are TRBV6-6 and TRBJ1-2; 8 bases agree with TRBD1. CDR1 is MNHNY and CDR2 is SVGAGI in the germline V gene (reference sequence). There are 14 residues in the CDR3. J gave up 3 bases and V 0 bases, and 0 bases lay outside the gene matches. CDR3 in DNA: TGTGCCAGCAGTTACTCGACAGGGGACTATGGCTACACCTTC. Encoded protein: CASSYSTGDYGYTF.

This chain uses TRBV19 with TRBJ1-1; perhaps TRBD1 as D (5 bases). This CDR3 comprises 14 residues. With 0 bases removed from V and 5 bases from J, the gap between germline ends came to 10 bases. Germline CDR1 and CDR2: LNHDA and SQIVND (reference sequence). Here the CDR3 DNA reads TGTGCCAGTAGTATAGACGGGGCCTGGACTGAAGCTTTCTTT. Translation: CASSIDGAWTEAFF.

The rearrangement joins TRBV28 to TRBJ2-4, with TRBD2 identical over 7 bases. The V segment lost 6 bases and the J segment 7 bases; nucleotides outside the gene matches: 6. Germline V CDR1 and CDR2: MDHEN, SYDVKM. The CDR3 runs 13 residues. The CDR3 sequence is CASSDWEGNIQYF. CDR3 DNA sequence: TGTGCCAGCAGCGATTGGGAGGGTAACATTCAGTACTTC.

The V and J genes are TRBV19 and TRBJ2-7; D remains unclear. V was trimmed by 4 bases and J by 5 bases, leaving 9 bases between them. Germline CDR1 and CDR2: LNHDA and SQIVND (reference sequence). CDR3 length equals 12 residues. The CDR3 DNA reads as TGTGCCAGTAGTACACATCGGGACGAGCAGTACTTC. It is translated as CASSTHRDEQYF.

The CDR3 spells CASSILGRTEAFF. In DNA, the CDR3 is TGTGCCAGTAGTATTTTAGGACGGACTGAAGCTTTCTTT. The J gene is TRBJ1-1, the V gene TRBV19, with D unresolved. The germline V gene has CDR1 LNHDA and CDR2 SQIVND (reference sequence). V dropped 3 bases and J dropped 5 bases, with 10 bases sitting between them. This CDR3 contains 13 residues.

Note on this clone: One junction end disagrees with the germline gene, perhaps due to a read error. This sequence joins TRBV23-1 and TRBJ1-5; 8 nucleotides align to TRBD1. TRBV23-1 is labeled an ORF, and its function is uncertain. This CDR3 has 16 amino acids. CDR3 in amino acids: CASIQNRGLSNQPQHF. Here the CDR3 DNA reads TGCGCCAGCATTCAAAACAGGGGGTTGAGCAATCAGCCCCAGCATTTT.

The V call is TRBV5-5, the J call TRBJ2-3; 7 nucleotides line up with TRBD1. Germline CDR1 reads SGHKS; CDR2 reads YYEKEE (reference sequence). This CDR3 comprises 14 residues. Trimming at V came to 0 bases and at J to 4 bases, leaving 2 bases not matched to a gene. The CDR3 DNA follows: TGTGCCAGCAGCTTGGAGGGGGCGGCAGATACGCAGTATTTT. Its translation is CASSLEGAADTQYF.

This rearrangement joins TRBV7-9 to TRBJ2-3; TRBD2 aligns across 12 bases. V shed 6 bases, J shed 0 bases, and the junction held 4 bases outside the gene matches. Germline CDR1 and CDR2: SEHNR and FQNEAQ (reference sequence). This CDR3 is built from 16 residues. CDR3 coding DNA: TGTGCCAGCAGTCCTGGACTAGCGGGAAGCACAGATACGCAGTATTTT. Translation gives CASSPGLAGSTDTQYF.